A selection of T cell receptor beta chains follows, all from one sample in a study of shared clonotypes between healthy human individuals. TCRdb keeps only in-frame clones here, not all; method: immunoSEQ multiplex PCR. The data hold 2 million to 2.5 million clones, with 90% to 97% observed a single time. The sequencing sample was made of naive CD4+ T cells sorted from blood. The receptors originated from a young man in good health. CDR3s include the opening cysteine and the closing phenylalanine or tryptophan. A D gene is named only where the DNA matches it firmly. Expanded clones are given a class, and other clones once, few, many or no size at all.

J,D,size,V,CDR3,DNA
TRBJ1-5,NA,NA,TRBV19,CASSITGNQPQHF,TGTGCCAGTAGTATAACGGGGAATCAGCCCCAGCATTTT
TRBJ1-5,NA,few,TRBV2,CASSPQSNQPQHF,TGTGCCAGCAGTCCCCAGAGCAATCAGCCCCAGCATTTT
TRBJ1-4,NA,NA,TRBV2,CASSEAEGNEKLFF,TGTGCCAGCAGTGAAGCGGAGGGCAATGAAAAACTGTTTTTT
TRBJ2-7,NA,once,TRBV28,CASGGQDSYEQYF,TGTGCCAGCGGTGGACAAGACTCCTACGAGCAGTACTTC
TRBJ1-2,NA,NA,TRBV7-9,CASSAIGGFGYTF,TGTGCCAGCAGCGCGATAGGAGGATTTGGCTACACCTTC
TRBJ2-1,TRBD1,once,TRBV18,CASSPPVGQSNSSYNEQFF,TGTGCCAGCTCACCACCGGTGGGACAGTCAAACAGCTCCTACAATGAGCAGTTCTTC
TRBJ1-1,TRBD1,NA,TRBV5-1,CASSSGQGNTEAFF,TGCGCCAGCAGCTCTGGACAGGGGAACACTGAAGCTTTCTTT
TRBJ2-3,TRBD1,NA,TRBV5-4,CASSFGQGADTQYF,TGTGCCAGCAGCTTTGGACAGGGGGCAGATACGCAGTATTTT
TRBJ1-5,NA,NA,TRBV4-3,CASSQEWGGNQPQHF,TGCGCCAGCAGCCAAGAATGGGGTGGGAATCAGCCCCAGCATTTT
TRBJ1-4,NA,NA,TRBV7-8,CASSLDRTNEKLFF,TGTGCCAGCAGCTTGGACAGAACTAATGAAAAACTGTTTTTT
TRBJ1-1,NA,NA,TRBV5-6,CASSSGGGRVNTEAFF,TGTGCCAGCAGCTCTGGCGGGGGCAGGGTGAACACTGAAGCTTTCTTT
TRBJ2-7,NA,NA,TRBV6-1,CASTAGGYEQYF,TGTGCCAGCACCGCTGGAGGGTACGAGCAGTACTTC
TRBJ1-2,NA,once,TRBV6-1,CASSERGAGFGYGYTF,TGTGCCAGCAGTGAACGGGGGGCTGGCTTTGGCTATGGCTACACCTTC
TRBJ2-7,TRBD1,NA,TRBV5-4,CASSSGGQSNYEQYF,TGTGCCAGCAGCTCAGGGGGACAGAGTAACTACGAGCAGTACTTC
TRBJ1-1,TRBD1,NA,TRBV19,CASSMGPGQGATFKTEAFF,TGTGCCAGTAGTATGGGACCGGGACAGGGGGCGACGTTTAAGACTGAAGCTTTCTTT
TRBJ1-6,NA,few,TRBV28,CASSLSRGVTLHF,TGTGCCAGCAGTTTATCCCGAGGAGTCACCCTCCACTTT
TRBJ1-6,NA,NA,TRBV2,CASSDGYNSPLHF,TGTGCCAGCAGTGATGGGTATAATTCACCCCTCCACTTT
TRBJ1-6,TRBD1,NA,TRBV18,CASRARGTGVDSPLHF,TGTGCCAGCCGCGCAAGGGGGACAGGAGTCGATTCACCCCTCCACTTT
TRBJ1-5,TRBD1,NA,TRBV11-2,CASSLGAGRGLQPQHF,TGTGCCAGCAGCTTAGGGGCGGGCAGGGGGCTTCAGCCCCAGCATTTT
TRBJ2-1,NA,once,TRBV29-1,CSVVGFRVGNEQFF,TGCAGCGTTGTGGGTTTTAGGGTTGGGAATGAGCAGTTCTTC
TRBJ2-5,TRBD2,once,TRBV18,CASSLFGLAGAETQYF,TGTGCCAGCTCACTCTTTGGACTAGCGGGGGCAGAGACCCAGTACTTC
TRBJ2-2,NA,NA,TRBV5-1,CASSLGTLGELFF,TGCGCCAGCAGCTTGGGGACACTCGGGGAGCTGTTTTTT
TRBJ2-6,NA,NA,TRBV29-1,CSVEDTLVIGANVLTF,TGCAGCGTTGAAGACACCTTGGTAATAGGGGCCAACGTCCTGACTTTC
TRBJ2-5,TRBD1,NA,TRBV5-4,CASSPGQGKKETQYF,TGTGCCAGCAGCCCGGGACAGGGCAAGAAGGAGACCCAGTACTTC
TRBJ2-1,TRBD2,once,TRBV6-1,CASMLGGDNEQFF,TGTGCCAGCATGCTCGGGGGGGACAATGAGCAGTTCTTC
TRBJ1-2,NA,NA,TRBV2,CASFPDRPYGYTF,TGTGCCAGCTTTCCCGACAGGCCCTATGGCTACACCTTC
TRBJ1-1,NA,NA,TRBV18,CASSPGGGNTEAFF,TGTGCCAGCTCACCAGGTGGGGGTAACACTGAAGCTTTCTTT
TRBJ2-7,TRBD2,once,TRBV7-2,CASSLAGGPVEQYF,TGTGCCAGCAGCTTAGCGGGAGGGCCGGTCGAGCAGTACTTC
TRBJ2-3,NA,NA,TRBV19,CASSVEDAADTQYF,TGTGCCAGTAGTGTCGAGGACGCGGCAGATACGCAGTATTTT
TRBJ1-6,NA,once,TRBV30,CAWSVAVISPLHF,TGTGCCTGGAGTGTAGCGGTAATCTCACCCCTCCACTTT
TRBJ1-6,NA,NA,TRBV27,CASSFGPQSNSPLHF,TGTGCCAGCAGTTTCGGACCGCAGAGTAATTCACCCCTCCACTTT
TRBJ1-4,NA,NA,TRBV18,CASSPLALTEGKLFF,TGTGCCAGCTCACCATTGGCCCTAACGGAGGGAAAACTGTTTTTT
TRBJ1-1,NA,NA,TRBV6-1,CASIFGHLNTEAFF,TGTGCCAGCATTTTTGGGCACCTAAACACTGAAGCTTTCTTT
TRBJ2-6,NA,NA,TRBV7-2,CASSPQVAGANVLTF,TGTGCCAGCAGCCCCCAGGTTGCTGGGGCCAACGTCCTGACTTTC
TRBJ1-1,NA,NA,TRBV4-1,CASSRRGGNSVNTEAFF,TGCGCCAGCAGCCGCCGGGGGGGAAATTCGGTGAACACTGAAGCTTTCTTT
TRBJ2-5,NA,NA,TRBV29-1,CSVGISTGLGTQYF,TGCAGCGTTGGTATCAGCACGGGGCTGGGGACCCAGTACTTC
TRBJ2-7,NA,NA,TRBV6-5,CASSLGDGMDEQYF,TGTGCCAGCAGTTTGGGGGACGGGATGGACGAGCAGTACTTC